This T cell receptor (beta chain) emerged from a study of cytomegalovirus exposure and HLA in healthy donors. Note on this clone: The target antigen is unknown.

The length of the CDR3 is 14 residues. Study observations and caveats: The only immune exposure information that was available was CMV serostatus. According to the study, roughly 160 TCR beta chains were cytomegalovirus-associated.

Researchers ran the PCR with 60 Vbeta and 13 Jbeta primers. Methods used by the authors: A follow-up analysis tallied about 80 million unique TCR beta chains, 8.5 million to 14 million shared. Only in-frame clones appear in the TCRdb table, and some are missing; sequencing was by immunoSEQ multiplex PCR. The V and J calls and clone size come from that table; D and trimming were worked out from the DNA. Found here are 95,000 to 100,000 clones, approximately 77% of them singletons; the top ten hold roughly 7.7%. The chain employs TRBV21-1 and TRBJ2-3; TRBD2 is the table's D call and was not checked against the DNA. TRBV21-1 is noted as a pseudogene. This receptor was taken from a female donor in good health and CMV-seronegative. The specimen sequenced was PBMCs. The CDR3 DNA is TGTGCCAGCAGCCGGGGGTCTAGCACAGATACGCAGTATTTT. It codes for CASSRGSSTDTQYF.